The clone carrying this TCR beta chain was observed once. What it binds is unknown. The germline gene is not matched at one end of the junction; a read error may be the cause. This sample was taken from a study of cytomegalovirus exposure and HLA in healthy donors. General study results and limits: Across HLA loci, a later analysis found differing TCR association rates, with DRB1 most and HLA-C fewest.

PCR amplification relied on 60 Vbeta primers (plus 13 Jbeta primers). TCRdb's copy holds only in-frame clones and misses some; the assay was immunoSEQ multiplex PCR. The table records about 160,000 clones, about 85% of them present only once. This receptor was identified in a human donor in good health. The specimen sequenced was PBMCs.

The CDR3 DNA reads as TGTGCCAGCAGGACAGGGCCGAACTATGGCTACCCCTTC. It yields the protein CASRTGPNYGYPF. This chain joins TRBV6-1 and TRBJ1-2, with TRBD1 identical over 7 bases. Germline V gene sequence: CDR1 MNHNS, CDR2 SASEGT. CDR3 length: 13 residues.